One and the same sample provided the 27 T cell receptor beta chains below, sequenced in a study of T cells in Graves' hyperthyroidism and ophthalmopathy (dated by TCRdb to between 2018 and 2021). Receptor libraries were prepared by multiplex PCR. Sequencer: Illumina HiSeq 2000. Amplification of TCR beta CDR3 regions was carried out from RNA transcripts. The first round of RT-PCR for the TCR CDR3 was performed with the HTBI primer set and the Qiagen OneStep RT-PCR kit. TCRdb reran the public reads through fastp at Q25 and MiXCR, keeping productive beta chains. Here each entry gathers all rows of one CDR3 protein and keeps the most common genes and DNA. This sample lists about 570,000 distinct CDR3 sequences; 46% were detected once. The ten largest clones capture around 19% of the sample. Sequencing input: peripheral blood or thyroid tissue (not recorded which). All receptors come from an adult woman with Graves' disease, either hyperthyroidism or ophthalmopathy (not recorded which).

This CDR3 is CAIRYRDMNTEAFF. The DNA of the CDR3 is TGTGCCATCAGGTACAGGGATATGAACACTGAAGCTTTCTTT. The V and J genes are TRBV10-3 and TRBJ1-1; the D gene is possibly TRBD1 (6 bases). The V end lost 6 bases, the J end lost 0 bases, and 11 bases lay between the germline ends. CDR3 size: 14 residues. Germline lookup yields CDR1 ENHRY and CDR2 SYGVKD.

This clonotype was counted a single time. A read error may be the cause here, since a much bigger clone is one base away. This chain links TRBV10-3 with TRBJ2-7, with a weak D call TRBD1 (6 bases). Trimming stripped 10 bases from V and 1 base from J, with 17 bases between. Germline V gene data show CDR1 as ENHRY and CDR2 as SYGVKD. This CDR3 has 14 amino acids. The CDR3 region is CASGWDIDSYEQYF. The CDR3 nucleotides read TGTGCCAGCGGTTGGGACATCGATTCCTACGAGCAGTACTTC.

This chain uses TRBV29-1 with TRBJ2-1, with D possibly matching TRBD2 (5 bases). The V end was cut by 4 bases, the J end by 7 bases, with 14 bases between. This CDR3 is 13 amino acids long. Germline lookup yields CDR1 SQVTM and CDR2 ANQGSEA. CDR3: CSVATEAYNEQFF. CDR3 nucleotides: TGCAGCGTTGCGACGGAGGCATATAATGAGCAGTTCTTC.

Worth noting for this clonotype: One end of the junction does not line up with germline, which may come from a read error. The chain is built from TRBV10-2 and TRBJ2-7, with 8 bases identical to TRBD1. CDR1 is WSHSY, CDR2 SAAADI, per germline. The length of the CDR3 is 15 residues. CDR3 in amino acids: CAWSASDRGSREQYF. The DNA of the CDR3 is TGTGCCTGGAGTGCGAGTGACAGGGGATCGAGGGAGCAGTACTTC.

The table lists this clonotype with many counts. This chain links TRBV11-2 with TRBJ2-6, with D hard to call. V was pared by 3 bases and J by 0 bases, with 6 bases between. The CDR3 has 15 residues. CDR1 and CDR2 from the germline V gene are SGHAT and FQNNGV. CDR3 region: CASSFVNSGANVLTF. The CDR3 DNA reads TGTGCCAGCAGCTTTGTTAACTCTGGGGCCAACGTCCTGACTTTC.

The chain uses TRBV7-2 and TRBJ1-3, with 7 bases matching TRBD1. From germline, CDR1 is SGHTA and CDR2 FQGNSA. V gave up 9 bases and J gave up 0 bases; unmatched junction bases: 14. This CDR3 contains 17 residues. Written as DNA, the CDR3 is TGTGCCAGTAGTACTTCGACAGGGAGCCCCTCTGGAAACACCATATATTTT. Translating it yields CASSTSTGSPSGNTIYF.

This clonotype was seen more than once but under ten times. The gene calls are TRBV12-3 or TRBV12-4 and TRBJ1-5; TRBD1 matches at 8 bases. Trimming at V came to 1 base and at J to 5 bases, leaving 10 bases not matched to a gene. The CDR3 is 17 amino acids. The CDR3 DNA sequence: TGTGCCAGCAGTTTAGGTCTCAGGGGGCTGGTAGATCAGCCCCAGCATTTT. Amino acids: CASSLGLRGLVDQPQHF.

This clonotype came up many times. The chain has TRBV10-1 and TRBJ2-2, with 12 bases aligning to TRBD2. Trimming took 4 bases from V and 5 from J; bases not matched to a gene: 5. Germline V gene data show CDR1 as WNHNN and CDR2 as SYGVQD (reference sequence). This CDR3 region has 16 residues. The CDR3 region is CASSGSLAGGTGELFF. The DNA of the CDR3 is TGCGCCAGCAGTGGATCTCTAGCGGGAGGGACCGGGGAGCTGTTTTTT.

This clonotype was detected many times. CDR3 amino acids: CASSLALTGFYEQYF. The CDR3 coding sequence is TGTGCCAGCAGTTTAGCGCTCACAGGGTTCTACGAGCAGTACTTC. The chain uses TRBV12-3 or TRBV12-4 and TRBJ2-7; a weak D match, TRBD1 (6 bases). The CDR3 has 15 residues. V was trimmed by 0 bases and J by 3 bases, leaving 12 bases between them.

The chain is built from TRBV20-1 and TRBJ1-2, with D perhaps TRBD1 (5 bases). V was clipped by 3 bases and J by 4 bases, with 27 bases between them. CDR1 is DFQATT, CDR2 SNEGSKA, per germline (reference sequence). The CDR3 totals 18 residues. CDR3 residues: CSASQSRGRDSTSYGYTF. The CDR3 region has the DNA TGCAGTGCTAGCCAAAGCCGAGGACGGGACTCTACCTCCTATGGCTACACCTTC.

This clonotype was counted at least ten times. The rearrangement uses TRBV14 and TRBJ1-1; TRBD1 matches at 9 bases. This CDR3 spans 13 amino acids. V lost 4 bases to trimming and J lost 12 bases; unmatched junction nucleotides: 9. Germline CDR1 SGHDN, CDR2 FVKESK. The CDR3 DNA follows: TGTGCCAGCAGCCGGTACAGGGGGCTTCTGACTTTCTTT. This codes for CASSRYRGLLTFF.

This clonotype came up many times. The CDR3 DNA sequence: TGCGCCAGCAGACCGAGGACAGGGCCGGGCGGCTACACCTTC. Amino acid sequence: CASRPRTGPGGYTF. V and J are TRBV5-1 and TRBJ1-2, with 8 nucleotides matching TRBD1. V dropped 5 bases and J dropped 8; count of bases not matched to a gene: 11. The germline gives CDR1 SGHRS, CDR2 YFSETQ. CDR3 length equals 14 residues.

This clonotype was detected many times. This sequence joins TRBV7-2 and TRBJ1-6; no clear D. CDR1 is SGHTA and CDR2 is FQGNSA in the germline V gene. The CDR3 spans 13 residues. V lost 2 bases and J 10 bases, leaving 9 bases between the germline ends. The CDR3 here is CASSLQARSPLHF. CDR3 DNA sequence: TGTGCCAGCAGCTTACAGGCTAGGTCACCCCTCCACTTT.

The chain has TRBV19 and TRBJ1-1; possibly TRBD1 for D (5 bases). The V gene lost 8 bases and the J gene lost 0 bases, with 10 bases spanning the gap. CDR3 length: 13 amino acids. Germline V lookup: CDR1 LNHDA, CDR2 SQIVND (reference sequence). CDR3 sequence reads: CASSGNLNTEAFF. The CDR3 coding sequence is TGTGCCAGTTCAGGGAATCTGAACACTGAAGCTTTCTTT. The full variable domain, rest sourced from reference TRBV19 and TRBJ1-1, is DGGITQSPKYLFRKEGQNVTLSCEQNLNHDAMYWYRQDPGQGLRLIYYSQIVNDFQKGDIAEGYSVSREKKESFPLTVTSAQKNPTAFYLCASSGNLNTEAFFGQGTRLTVV.

At least ten counts were recorded for this clonotype. The chain combines TRBV29-1 with TRBJ2-6; D gene unclear. Germline values: CDR1 SQVTM, CDR2 ANQGSEA. V gave up 0 bases and J gave up 0 bases, with 3 bases separating them. CDR3 size: 14 residues. CDR3 residues: CSVEDGSGANVLTF. The CDR3 bases are TGCAGCGTTGAAGATGGCTCTGGGGCCAACGTCCTGACTTTC.

This sequence joins TRBV9 and TRBJ2-7; maybe TRBD2 (6 bases). The germline V and J ends were trimmed by 1 base and 0 bases, with 11 bases remaining between them. Germline assignment: CDR1 SGDLS and CDR2 YYNGEE. CDR3 length: 15 amino acids. CDR3 coding DNA: TGTGCCAGCAGCGTAACCGGGACTTCCTCCTACGAGCAGTACTTC. Translated: CASSVTGTSSYEQYF. Based on the CDR3 plus reference TRBV9 and TRBJ2-7, the full variable domain is DSGVTQTPKHLITATGQRVTLRCSPRSGDLSVYWYQQSLDQGLQFLIQYYNGEERAKGNILERFSAQQFPDLHSELNLSSLELGDSALYFCASSVTGTSSYEQYFGPGTRLTVT.

This clonotype has only a few counts. V usage is TRBV13 and J usage is TRBJ2-7; the D is unclear. CDR1 is PRHDT, CDR2 FYEKMQ, per germline (reference sequence). This CDR3 has 15 amino acids. Trimming pared 0 bases from V and 1 base from J, leaving 10 bases between. CDR3 region: CASSLGPSFSYEQYF. CDR3 in DNA: TGTGCCAGCAGCTTAGGTCCCAGTTTTTCCTACGAGCAGTACTTC.

There are a few counts of this clonotype. The gene calls are TRBV7-2 and TRBJ1-2; D gene ambiguous. CDR1 and CDR2 from the germline V gene are SGHTA and FQGNSA. V lost 4 bases, J lost 7 bases, and 13 bases lay in between. There are 13 residues in the CDR3. CDR3 sequence: CASSSRGMGGYTF. CDR3 in DNA: TGTGCCAGCAGCTCTCGTGGGATGGGTGGCTACACCTTC. Combining the CDR3 with reference TRBV7-2 and TRBJ1-2 gives the whole variable domain GAGVSQSPSNKVTEKGKDVELRCDPISGHTALYWYRQSLGQGLEFLIYFQGNSAPDKSGLPSDRFSAERTGGSVSTLTIQRTQQEDSAVYLCASSSRGMGGYTFGSGTRLTVV.

This clonotype was seen ten or more times. The chain has TRBV29-1 and TRBJ1-1; D call uncertain. Trimming pared 6 bases from V and 0 bases from J, leaving 8 bases between. Per germline, CDR1 SQVTM and CDR2 ANQGSEA. CDR3 length: 12 residues. This chain's CDR3 is CSVAPVNTEAFF. CDR3 nucleotide sequence: TGCAGCGTAGCGCCGGTGAACACTGAAGCTTTCTTT.

In regard to this clonotype: One end of the junction is discordant with germline, which a read error may explain. The chain recombines TRBV6-2 or TRBV6-3 with TRBJ1-5; D uncertain. Looked up from germline, CDR1 is MNHEY and CDR2 is SVGEGT. The CDR3 totals 12 residues. The CDR3 bases are TGTGCCAGCAGTTACCGCAATCAGCCCCAGCGTTTT. It specifies CASSYRNQPQRF.

The V call is TRBV5-1, the J call TRBJ1-2; D unresolved. Trimming took 0 bases from V and 10 from J, leaving 13 bases between them. The CDR3 totals 13 residues. Germline-derived CDR1 and CDR2 are SGHRS and YFSETQ. For the CDR3, the DNA is TGCGCCAGCAGCTTGGAGGGTGAGGGTACCTACACCTTC. Residues: CASSLEGEGTYTF.

The chain combines TRBV7-9 with TRBJ1-3; D not certain. CDR1 is SEHNR and CDR2 is FQNEAQ in the germline V gene (reference sequence). V was clipped by 5 bases and J by 0 bases, with 8 bases between them. The CDR3 consists of 14 residues. The CDR3 nucleotides read TGTGCCAGCAGCCCCAGACACTCTGGAAACACCATATATTTT. It is translated as CASSPRHSGNTIYF.

This clonotype was seen repeatedly, ten times or more. V gene TRBV7-3 combines with J gene TRBJ2-7, with 7 bases identical to TRBD1. Losses at the gene ends were 5 bases for V and 4 bases for J; bases not matched to a gene: 5. Germline V gives CDR1 SGHTA, CDR2 FQGTGA. This CDR3 contains 13 residues. Here the CDR3 reads CASSRLQGYEQYF. In nucleotides, the CDR3 is TGTGCCAGCAGCCGCCTACAGGGGTACGAGCAGTACTTC.

The chain has TRBV6-6 and TRBJ1-2; no definite D call. The CDR3 runs to 15 residues. The germline CDR1 and CDR2 sequences are MNHNY and SVGAGI (reference sequence). V was trimmed by 6 bases and J by 4 bases, leaving 18 bases between them. CDR3 coding DNA: TGTGCCAGCAGAGAAGCAGATACCGGTTCCTATGGCTACACCTTC. This translates into CASREADTGSYGYTF.

This chain links TRBV10-3 with TRBJ2-7, with TRBD1 as a possible D gene (8 bases). CDR1 is ENHRY and CDR2 is SYGVKD in the germline V gene. V was cut by 9 bases and J by 6 bases, with 18 bases left in between. The CDR3 extends over 13 amino acids. The CDR3 reads CAIANRGGIEQYF. For the CDR3, the DNA is TGTGCCATTGCCAACAGGGGGGGTATCGAGCAGTACTTC.

CDR3 in amino acids: CASSFHSHYNSPLHF. Written as DNA, the CDR3 is TGTGCCAGCAGCTTCCACTCGCATTATAATTCACCCCTCCACTTT. This chain links TRBV7-2 with TRBJ1-6; no definite D call. V was pared by 3 bases and J by 4 bases, with 10 bases between. The CDR3 spans 15 residues. CDR1 SGHTA and CDR2 FQGNSA come from the germline V gene.

This clonotype was recorded at least ten times. The V and J genes are TRBV5-1 and TRBJ2-7; the D gene is possibly TRBD1 (6 bases). CDR1 is SGHRS, CDR2 YFSETQ, per germline. CDR3 length: 15 residues. V lost 3 bases and J 0 bases, leaving 13 bases between the germline ends. The CDR3 region has the DNA TGCGCCAGCAGCTATGGGAGAGGGGGCTCCTACGAGCAGTACTTC. Translation gives CASSYGRGGSYEQYF.